Below, 14 T cell receptor beta chains from the same sample are listed, as sequenced in a study of cytomegalovirus exposure and HLA in healthy donors. PCR involved 60 Vbeta and 13 Jbeta primers. The protocol was immunoSEQ multiplex PCR, while the TCRdb copy is restricted to in-frame clones and leaves out a portion. The table includes some 110,000 clones, more than 70% detected once. Sequencing used PBMCs. These receptors came from a middle-aged man in good health and CMV-seronegative.

V usage is TRBV6-1 and J usage is TRBJ1-2; D is unclear. CDR3 length: 13 residues. The V end lost 3 bases, the J end lost 8 bases, and 13 bases lay between the germline ends. CDR1 MNHNS and CDR2 SASEGT come from the germline V gene. The CDR3: CASSERLLWGYTF. The CDR3 bases are TGTGCCAGCAGTGAGCGACTATTGTGGGGCTACACCTTC.

The V call is TRBV5-8, the J call TRBJ1-2; 7 positions match TRBD1. J lost 4 bases, V lost 4 bases, and 7 bases had no gene match. There are 14 residues in the CDR3. CDR1 and CDR2 from the germline V gene are SGHTS and YDEGEE. DNA of the CDR3: TGTGCCAGCAGCCCCGACAGGGAGGCCTATGGCTACACCTTC. Translation gives CASSPDREAYGYTF.

This clone was seen only a few times. The chain uses TRBV5-1 and TRBJ2-3; D might be TRBD1 (5 bases). The CDR3 is 15 amino acids. Germline lookup yields CDR1 SGHRS and CDR2 YFSETQ. With 4 bases removed from V and 3 bases from J, the gap between germline ends came to 15 bases. In nucleotides, the CDR3 is TGCGCCAGCAGCCCCAGGGTGGGATCGACAGATACGCAGTATTTT. Translation: CASSPRVGSTDTQYF.

The chain uses TRBV6-6 and TRBJ1-2, with D uncertain. Deletions cut 2 bases from V and 4 bases from J, with 8 bases between. The CDR3 contains 13 residues. CDR1 is MNHNY, CDR2 SVGAGI, per germline (reference sequence). The CDR3 reads CASSYETPYGYTF. The CDR3 DNA reads TGTGCCAGCAGTTACGAGACACCCTATGGCTACACCTTC.

This clone was counted a few times. The CDR3: CASSESSALAGPQHF. Written as DNA, the CDR3 is TGCGCCAGCAGTGAGTCGTCGGCCCTAGCGGGGCCCCAGCATTTT. The chain combines TRBV10-2 with TRBJ1-5, with D uncertain. V lost 0 bases and J 9 bases, leaving 15 bases between the germline ends. Germline V gene sequence: CDR1 WSHSY, CDR2 SAAADI. The CDR3 length is 15 residues.

This clone was detected only a few times. This chain links TRBV4-2 with TRBJ2-1, with 8 bases fitting TRBD2. V dropped 0 bases and J dropped 8; count of bases not matched to a gene: 6. The germline V gene encodes CDR1 LGHNA and CDR2 YNFKEQ. The CDR3 extends over 15 amino acids. The CDR3 here is CASSQERGGLYEQFF. CDR3 bases: TGTGCCAGCAGCCAAGAACGGGGGGGCCTCTATGAGCAGTTCTTC.

The chain links TRBV6-5 to TRBJ1-6, with 7 nucleotides matching TRBD1. The CDR3 sequence is 15 residues long. J gave up 9 bases and V 2 bases, and 7 bases lay outside the gene matches. The germline CDR1 and CDR2 sequences are MNHEY and SVGAGI. This CDR3 reads CASSYGFRDSSPLHF. The CDR3 nucleotides are TGTGCCAGCAGTTACGGTTTCCGGGACAGTTCACCCCTCCACTTT.

The chain is built from TRBV10-2 and TRBJ2-1, with 10 bases matching TRBD2. The germline CDR1 and CDR2 sequences are WSHSY and SAAADI. CDR3 length equals 16 residues. J lost 4 bases, V lost 8 bases, and 11 bases had no gene match. The CDR3 loop is CASADSGGAVYNEQFF. The CDR3 nucleotides read TGCGCCAGCGCTGACAGCGGGGGGGCTGTTTACAATGAGCAGTTCTTC.

This clone has a handful of counts. The V gene is TRBV7-3, the J gene TRBJ2-3; D possibly corresponds to TRBD2 (6 bases). CDR3 size: 16 residues. Per germline, CDR1 SGHTA and CDR2 FQGTGA. The germline V and J ends were trimmed by 2 bases and 4 bases, with 16 bases remaining between them. This CDR3 reads CASSLYPVGGADTQYF. The CDR3 DNA reads TGTGCCAGCAGCTTATACCCCGTCGGAGGGGCAGATACGCAGTATTTT.

This sequence joins TRBV7-2 and TRBJ2-3; perhaps TRBD2 as D (7 bases). Germline lookup yields CDR1 SGHTA and CDR2 FQGNSA. This CDR3 has 14 amino acids. V gave up 3 bases and J gave up 4 bases, with 11 bases separating them. The CDR3 region is CASSLRGRPDTQYF. In DNA form, the CDR3 reads TGTGCCAGCAGCTTGCGGGGGCGGCCAGATACGCAGTATTTT.

The CDR3 is CAISEKRDRRNTIYF. The DNA for the CDR3 is TGTGCCATCAGTGAGAAGAGGGACAGGCGAAACACCATATATTTT. The chain has TRBV10-3 and TRBJ1-3; 8 positions match TRBD1. CDR3 length: 15 amino acids. V shed 2 bases and J 5 bases; nucleotides not matched to a gene: 5. CDR1 and CDR2 (germline): ENHRY, SYGVKD.

CDR3 bases: TGTGCCAGCAGCGCCGGACAGGGGGCCTTAGATACGCAGTATTTT. Amino acids: CASSAGQGALDTQYF. The V gene is TRBV5-4, the J gene TRBJ2-3, with 11 bases lining up with TRBD1. This CDR3 spans 15 amino acids. V gave up 4 bases and J gave up 5 bases; unmatched junction bases: 6. Looked up from germline, CDR1 is SGHNT and CDR2 is YYREEE (reference sequence). The complete variable domain, with remaining parts taken from reference TRBV5-4 and TRBJ2-3, reads ETGVTQSPTHLIKTRGQQVTLRCSSQSGHNTVSWYQQALGQGPQFIFQYYREEENGRGNFPPRFSGLQFPNYSSELNVNALELDDSALYLCASSAGQGALDTQYFGPGTRLTVL.

The genes are TRBV5-1 and TRBJ1-4; TRBD1 agrees at 12 bases. After removal of 0 bases from V and 5 bases from J, the junction contained 5 bases not matched to a gene. CDR1 is SGHRS and CDR2 is YFSETQ in the germline V gene. The CDR3 sequence is 17 residues long. In nucleotides, the CDR3 is TGCGCCAGCAGCTTGGGGGGACAGGGGGCGCACAATGAAAAACTGTTTTTT. Amino acid sequence: CASSLGGQGAHNEKLFF.

The gene calls are TRBV11-2 and TRBJ2-1, with 8 bases lining up with TRBD2. Trimming took 4 bases from V and 0 from J; bases not matched to a gene: 11. CDR3 length equals 18 residues. Germline CDR1 is SGHAT and CDR2 is FQNNGV. The chain's CDR3 is CASSSLAGSGSSYNEQFF. DNA for the CDR3: TGTGCCAGCAGCTCCTTAGCGGGGAGCGGGAGCTCCTACAATGAGCAGTTCTTC. The entire variable domain, with the rest obtained from reference TRBV11-2 and TRBJ2-1, is as follows: EAGVAQSPRYKIIEKRQSVAFWCNPISGHATLYWYQQILGQGPKLLIQFQNNGVVDDSQLPKDRFSAERLKGVDSTLKIQPAKLEDSAVYLCASSSLAGSGSSYNEQFFGPGTRLTVL.